This TCR beta chain was recovered during a study of shared clonotypes between healthy human individuals. As for the study in general: Ranging from 18 to 49 in age, donors were two women and a few men. Study-wide points: Investigators collected only blood, and repertoires in tissues likely differ. On the whole, naive subsets had larger estimated richness than memory subsets had.

CD45RO+ cells and CCR7-negative CD45RA+ TemRA cells were combined as CD8 memory. TCRdb keeps only in-frame clones here, not all; method: immunoSEQ multiplex PCR. The sample holds some 700,000 clones, about nine tenths seen once. CDR1 is SQVTM and CDR2 is ANQGSEA in the germline V gene. This CDR3 has 14 amino acids. The J segment lost 0 bases and the V segment lost 5 bases, leaving 6 bases of the junction unmatched. Points on this clone: The target antigen is unknown.

Sequenced material: memory CD8+ T cells from PBMCs. Subset here: CD45RO+ cells pooled with CCR7-negative TemRA cells. This sequence was found in a man between 18 and 29 years old in good health. Some clones in this sample may be carry-over from other donors' samples. J is TRBJ2-7 and V is TRBV29-1, with 8 bases fitting TRBD1. CDR3 residues: CSVIGQGNSYEQYF. Written as DNA, the CDR3 is TGCAGCGTTATCGGACAGGGCAACTCCTACGAGCAGTACTTC.